These 27 T cell receptor beta chains share one sample of origin, sequenced in a study of response to subunit inactivated influenza vaccine. TCRdb processed the RT-PCR reads anew with MiXCR; each CDR3 protein has one entry. The sample yields about 480,000 distinct CDR3 sequences, around 9.9% seen once. Sequencing was performed on PBMCs from blood, taken 40 to 50 days after vaccination. The origin of the receptors is a man over 45 who received an inactivated influenza vaccine.

This clonotype was picked up many times. The chain recombines TRBV12-3 or TRBV12-4 with TRBJ2-7, with a weak D call TRBD2 (6 bases). Trimming left V 5 bases short and J 7 bases short, with 12 bases between. CDR3 length: 12 residues. CDR3: CASSLSGGEQYF. Here the CDR3 DNA reads TGTGCCAGCAGTCTATCCGGGGGTGAGCAGTACTTC.

This clonotype has a count of ten or more. This CDR3 reads CASSQAGGPPDTQYF. For the CDR3, the DNA is TGTGCCAGCAGTCAAGCGGGGGGCCCCCCAGATACGCAGTATTTT. The rearrangement joins TRBV28 to TRBJ2-3; 9 nucleotides agree with TRBD2. CDR3 length equals 15 residues. CDR1 is MDHEN and CDR2 is SYDVKM in the germline V gene. V was pared by 5 bases and J by 4 bases, with 7 bases of the junction left unmatched.

The J gene is TRBJ2-2, the V gene TRBV5-1; 11 bases align to TRBD2. Unmatched junction bases numbered 5, after V lost 1 base and J lost 3 bases. The CDR3 consists of 17 residues. Germline V gives CDR1 SGHRS, CDR2 YFSETQ. The CDR3 DNA follows: TGCGCCAGCAGCTTGACTAGCGGGAGTTTCTACACCGGGGAGCTGTTTTTT. This translates into CASSLTSGSFYTGELFF. Based on the CDR3 plus reference TRBV5-1 and TRBJ2-2, the full variable domain is KAGVTQTPRYLIKTRGQQVTLSCSPISGHRSVSWYQQTPGQGLQFLFEYFSETQRNKGNFPGRFSGRQFSNSRSEMNVSTLELGDSALYLCASSLTSGSFYTGELFFGEGSRLTVL.

This clonotype was recorded a few times. The V call is TRBV15, the J call TRBJ2-1; D is uncertain. This CDR3 has 13 residues. V was clipped by 0 bases and J by 4 bases, with 4 bases between them. Germline CDR1 LNHNV, CDR2 YYDKDF (reference sequence). As DNA, the CDR3 is TGTGCCACCAGCAGAGATCGTTACAATGAGCAGTTCTTC. Protein product: CATSRDRYNEQFF.

The chain recombines TRBV10-2 with TRBJ2-3; D is unclear. V shed 3 bases and J shed 0 bases, with 10 bases lying between them. Germline V gene data show CDR1 as WSHSY and CDR2 as SAAADI. CDR3 length: 15 amino acids. This CDR3 is CASSDQAPSTDTQYF. The CDR3 region has the DNA TGCGCCAGCAGTGATCAGGCTCCGAGCACAGATACGCAGTATTTT.

This chain joins TRBV2 and TRBJ2-7; tentatively, D is TRBD1 (5 bases). Germline V CDR1 and CDR2: SNHLY, FYNNEI. CDR3 length: 14 residues. V lost 6 bases and J lost 0, with 12 bases in between. The DNA of the CDR3 is TGTGCCAGCAGACTCCCCGACAGCTCCTACGAGCAGTACTTC. Translating it yields CASRLPDSSYEQYF.

This clonotype has only a few counts. V and J are TRBV5-1 and TRBJ2-1; D gene ambiguous. The V gene lost 4 bases and the J gene lost 2 bases, with 13 bases spanning the gap. Germline CDR1 is SGHRS and CDR2 is YFSETQ. The CDR3 extends over 15 amino acids. CDR3 coding DNA: TGCGCCAGCAGCCCTGGTTCTCCCCCCTACAATGAGCAGTTCTTC. Protein sequence: CASSPGSPPYNEQFF.

This clonotype was seen only a few times. The V gene is TRBV7-2, the J gene TRBJ2-7, with 13 bases that match TRBD2. V was pared by 5 bases and J by 5 bases, with 12 bases of the junction left unmatched. The CDR3 is made up of 17 amino acids. The V gene's germline CDR1 is SGHTA and CDR2 FQGNSA. CDR3 bases: TGTGCCAGCAGCATTGGACTAGCGGGAGATTTTCGCGACGAGCAGTACTTC. Its translation: CASSIGLAGDFRDEQYF.

This clonotype has at least ten counts. The rearrangement joins TRBV12-3 or TRBV12-4 to TRBJ2-1, with D possibly matching TRBD1 (5 bases). Trimming removed 1 base at V and 8 bases at J, with 9 bases between. This CDR3 has 13 residues. CDR3 region: CASSLVGPYEQFF. The CDR3 bases are TGTGCCAGCAGTTTAGTGGGGCCCTATGAGCAGTTCTTC.

This clonotype has ten or more counts. V gene TRBV10-3 combines with J gene TRBJ2-1, with TRBD1 identical over 10 bases. This CDR3 comprises 15 residues. From germline, CDR1 is ENHRY and CDR2 SYGVKD. V lost 7 bases to trimming and J lost 6 bases; unmatched junction nucleotides: 9. For the CDR3, the DNA is TGTGCCATCAAACTGACAGGGGGCTTAGGCAATGAGCAGTTCTTC. It is translated as CAIKLTGGLGNEQFF.

The chain uses TRBV20-1 and TRBJ1-5, with a weak D call TRBD1 (5 bases). This CDR3 has 14 residues. The V and J ends lost 5 bases and 1 base respectively, with 12 bases between them. Germline V gene lookup returns CDR1 DFQATT and CDR2 SNEGSKA (reference sequence). CDR3 protein: CSARDGGSNQPQHF. CDR3 in DNA: TGCAGTGCTCGGGACGGTGGGAGCAATCAGCCCCAGCATTTT.

The sample holds a few counts of this clonotype. CDR3 bases: TGTGCCAGCAGCTTAGGACTCGCGGGGGGGCGGGAAGAGACCCAGTACTTC. Translation gives CASSLGLAGGREETQYF. The V and J genes are TRBV11-2 and TRBJ2-5; 9 bases align to TRBD2. Trimming cost V 1 base and J 3 bases; bases outside gene matches: 9. The length of the CDR3 is 17 residues. Per the germline V gene, CDR1 is SGHAT and CDR2 is FQNNGV.

The table lists this clonotype with a few counts. The J gene is TRBJ2-3, the V gene TRBV5-1, with 9 bases identical to TRBD2. The CDR3 has 16 amino acids. Per germline, CDR1 SGHRS and CDR2 YFSETQ. With 4 bases clipped from V and 2 bases from J, the junction kept 8 bases outside the gene matches. CDR3 amino acids: CASSPGGGAYTDTQYF. Here the CDR3 DNA reads TGCGCCAGCAGCCCAGGCGGGGGGGCATACACAGATACGCAGTATTTT. Variable domain in full (rest from reference TRBV5-1 and TRBJ2-3): KAGVTQTPRYLIKTRGQQVTLSCSPISGHRSVSWYQQTPGQGLQFLFEYFSETQRNKGNFPGRFSGRQFSNSRSEMNVSTLELGDSALYLCASSPGGGAYTDTQYFGPGTRLTVL.

The chain carries TRBV5-1 and TRBJ2-3; D is unclear. Germline V gene sequence: CDR1 SGHRS, CDR2 YFSETQ. Trimming stripped 4 bases from V and 0 bases from J, with 9 bases between. The CDR3 totals 14 residues. The CDR3 sequence is CASSTADSTDTQYF. DNA for the CDR3: TGCGCCAGCAGCACGGCGGACAGCACAGATACGCAGTATTTT.

This clonotype was observed many times. This chain connects TRBV7-2 to TRBJ1-5; D remains unclear. Trimming cost V 5 bases and J 4 bases, with 6 bases left between them. The CDR3 has 12 residues. Looked up from germline, CDR1 is SGHTA and CDR2 is FQGNSA. The chain's CDR3 is CASSVLNQPQHF. In DNA form, the CDR3 reads TGTGCCAGCAGCGTGCTAAATCAGCCCCAGCATTTT.

Only a few counts were recorded for this clonotype. V is TRBV3-1 and J is TRBJ2-3, with D maybe TRBD2 (6 bases). The germline gives CDR1 LGHDT, CDR2 YNNKEL (reference sequence). Trimming removed 4 bases at V and 4 bases at J, with 18 bases between. CDR3 length: 16 amino acids. In DNA form, the CDR3 reads TGTGCCAGCAGCCGATATAGCGGAGAAGGTGCAGATACGCAGTATTTT. As protein: CASSRYSGEGADTQYF.

J is TRBJ2-1 and V is TRBV11-2; TRBD1 matches at 12 bases. J gave up 12 bases and V 6 bases, and 12 bases lay outside the gene matches. This CDR3 contains 15 residues. CDR1 and CDR2 (germline): SGHAT, FQNNGV. The DNA for the CDR3 is TGTGCCAGCAGGTCTCCGGGACAGGGGGCCTGGGGGCAGTTCTTC. Amino acid sequence: CASRSPGQGAWGQFF. Looking up the rest from reference TRBV11-2 and TRBJ2-1 gives the full variable domain: EAGVAQSPRYKIIEKRQSVAFWCNPISGHATLYWYQQILGQGPKLLIQFQNNGVVDDSQLPKDRFSAERLKGVDSTLKIQPAKLEDSAVYLCASRSPGQGAWGQFFGPGTRLTVL.

There are a few counts of this clonotype. The V and J genes are TRBV20-1 and TRBJ1-1; the D gene is possibly TRBD1 (6 bases). The CDR3 is 13 amino acids. The V and J ends lost 6 bases and 8 bases respectively, with 19 bases between them. From germline, CDR1 is DFQATT and CDR2 SNEGSKA (reference sequence). The CDR3 nucleotides are TGCAGTGCGTCAAGTGAGGGGGGAGAGGAAGCTTTCTTT. It yields the protein CSASSEGGEEAFF.

The chain combines TRBV10-1 with TRBJ1-1, with unresolved D. This CDR3 has 13 amino acids. Germline CDR1 WNHNN, CDR2 SYGVQD (reference sequence). Deletions cut 6 bases from V and 2 bases from J, with 10 bases between. CDR3 loop: CASSMSPNTEAFF. In DNA form, the CDR3 reads TGCGCCAGCAGCATGTCCCCCAACACTGAAGCTTTCTTT.

The rearrangement joins TRBV4-2 to TRBJ2-7; perhaps TRBD1 as D (6 bases). This CDR3 contains 16 residues. Trimming took 4 bases from V and 6 from J, leaving 22 bases between them. CDR1 and CDR2 from the germline V gene are LGHNA and YNFKEQ. As DNA, the CDR3 is TGTGCCAGCAGCCCCCAACACAGGGCCCTACCCCTCGAGCAGTACTTC. Protein product: CASSPQHRALPLEQYF.

J is TRBJ2-7 and V is TRBV9, with TRBD2 matching 9 bases. The V and J ends lost 0 bases and 3 bases, in that order; junction bases with no gene match: 4. Germline V CDR1 and CDR2: SGDLS, YYNGEE. The CDR3 has 15 residues. The CDR3 protein is CASSVGGGALYEQYF. As DNA, the CDR3 is TGTGCCAGCAGCGTAGGCGGGGGGGCCCTCTACGAGCAGTACTTC.

A few counts support this clonotype. The V and J genes are TRBV14 and TRBJ1-4; the D is unclear. This CDR3 region has 13 residues. Germline-derived CDR1 and CDR2 are SGHDN and FVKESK. V lost 4 bases and J 8 bases, leaving 11 bases between the germline ends. As DNA, the CDR3 is TGTGCCAGCAGCCTGGGCAGCCGGGAAAAACTGTTTTTT. Amino acids: CASSLGSREKLFF.

The chain couples TRBV5-1 to TRBJ2-1; 7 bases align to TRBD2. The CDR3 covers 17 residues. V gave up 6 bases and J gave up 4 bases; unmatched junction bases: 16. Germline-derived CDR1 and CDR2 are SGHRS and YFSETQ. As DNA, the CDR3 is TGCGCCAGCACCAAAGGCTTGGAGCGGGGTCGGTACAATGAGCAGTTCTTC. It codes for CASTKGLERGRYNEQFF. Full variable domain (rest looked up from reference TRBV5-1 and TRBJ2-1): KAGVTQTPRYLIKTRGQQVTLSCSPISGHRSVSWYQQTPGQGLQFLFEYFSETQRNKGNFPGRFSGRQFSNSRSEMNVSTLELGDSALYLCASTKGLERGRYNEQFFGPGTRLTVL.

The chain links TRBV4-1 to TRBJ2-7, with unresolved D. The CDR3 is 12 amino acids. CDR1 and CDR2 from the germline V gene are MGHRA and YSYEKL. The V and J ends lost 1 base and 6 bases respectively, with 7 bases between them. The CDR3 here is CASSQVASEQYF. The DNA for the CDR3 is TGCGCCAGCAGCCAAGTGGCTTCCGAGCAGTACTTC.

This clonotype was observed a handful of times. The V and J genes are TRBV20-1 and TRBJ2-3, with TRBD2 identical over 12 bases. Germline lookup yields CDR1 DFQATT and CDR2 SNEGSKA (reference sequence). V trimming: 0 bases; J trimming: 11 bases; junction bases outside the gene matches: 6. The CDR3 contains 14 residues. The CDR3 here is CSARDGLAGPRQYF. The CDR3 nucleotides are TGCAGTGCTAGAGATGGACTAGCGGGGCCCAGGCAGTATTTT.

The chain combines TRBV4-3 with TRBJ2-7; TRBD1 is a possible D gene (5 bases). Trimming pared 1 base from V and 3 bases from J, leaving 10 bases between. The CDR3 contains 14 residues. Germline values: CDR1 LGHNA, CDR2 YSLEER. CDR3 protein: CASSQVATDYEQYF. The CDR3 nucleotides are TGCGCCAGCAGCCAAGTTGCGACAGACTACGAGCAGTACTTC.

The V gene is TRBV28, the J gene TRBJ2-7; tentatively, D is TRBD2 (6 bases). CDR3 length: 15 residues. V was shortened by 2 bases and J by 6 bases, with 17 bases between the two germline ends. Per germline, CDR1 MDHEN and CDR2 SYDVKM. CDR3 amino acids: CASSLPEGGSFEQYF. The CDR3 DNA reads TGTGCCAGCAGTTTACCGGAGGGCGGCTCTTTCGAGCAGTACTTC.